This TCR beta chain was sequenced for a study of blood T cells in healthy people across ages. V shed 6 bases and J shed 6 bases, with 13 bases lying between them. There are 13 residues in the CDR3. Germline V gene lookup returns CDR1 SGHVS and CDR2 FQNEAQ. Each donor gave roughly 9.2 milliliters of peripheral blood. Overall study findings and caveats: In the absence of known donor CMV status, changes in expanded clonotypes were possibly confounded.

This clonotype turned up a few times. Its antigen is unknown. Combining a sample-barcoded 5' primer with a J-beta primer mix, a second PCR ran for roughly 7 to 11 cycles. TCRdb re-called the 5' RACE reads with MiXCR, one entry per CDR3 protein. The table has hundreds of thousands of distinct CDR3 sequences, more than 20% seen once. This sample was also put to use in a study of T cells of mothers and their children.

V is TRBV7-8 and J is TRBJ2-3; D not resolved. This clonotype originated in a boy between 10 and 17 years old in good health. The specimen was blood. The CDR3 region is CASSPGYADTQYF. Here the CDR3 DNA reads TGTGCCAGCAGTCCCGGATATGCGGATACGCAGTATTTT.